Listed here are 24 T cell receptor beta chains from one sample, sequenced in a study of T cells in Graves' hyperthyroidism and ophthalmopathy. Amplification of TCR beta CDR3 regions was performed using RNA transcripts as template. The study used the HTBI primer set for a first-round RT-PCR of the TCR CDR3. TCRdb re-analysed the multiplex PCR reads in MiXCR, keeping a single row per CDR3 protein. The profile shows 300,000 to 400,000 distinct CDR3 sequences, about 20% of them singletons. Sequenced: blood. These receptor sequences come from a woman aged 50 to 60 with Graves' hyperthyroidism.

The chain combines TRBV30 with TRBJ2-1; a weak D match, TRBD2 (7 bases). The CDR3 is made up of 12 amino acids. Germline CDR1 reads GTSNPN; CDR2 reads SVGIG (reference sequence). The V end was cut by 5 bases, the J end by 15 bases, with 20 bases between. As DNA, the CDR3 is TGTGCCTGGCTCAAGACGGGGGGCTCCGCGTTCTTC. Its translation: CAWLKTGGSAFF.

The chain employs TRBV5-1 and TRBJ1-3; D might be TRBD1 (6 bases). CDR3 length: 15 amino acids. CDR1 SGHRS and CDR2 YFSETQ come from the germline V gene. Trimming took off 4 bases at V and 0 bases at J, with 11 bases between the two ends. The CDR3 protein is CASSTTGSSGNTIYF. In nucleotides, the CDR3 is TGCGCCAGCAGCACCACAGGGAGCTCTGGAAACACCATATATTTT.

This clonotype was found many times. The chain combines TRBV2 with TRBJ1-3; D is uncertain. This CDR3 contains 14 residues. V gave up 4 bases and J gave up 0 bases, with 7 bases separating them. CDR1 is SNHLY and CDR2 is FYNNEI in the germline V gene. CDR3 residues: CASSVSGSGNTIYF. The CDR3 coding sequence is TGTGCCAGCAGTGTTAGCGGCTCTGGAAACACCATATATTTT.

The chain uses TRBV4-2 and TRBJ2-3; 9 bases map to TRBD2. This CDR3 has 14 amino acids. Trimming at V came to 6 bases and at J to 7 bases, leaving 8 bases not matched to a gene. Per germline, CDR1 LGHNA and CDR2 YNFKEQ. As DNA, the CDR3 is TGTGCCAGCAGTCCGGGACTAGCAGTTAATACGCAGTATTTT. It encodes CASSPGLAVNTQYF.

This clonotype was seen ten or more times. The chain has TRBV6-1 and TRBJ2-5, with 8 bases identical to TRBD2. The CDR3 loop spans 14 amino acids. After removal of 7 bases from V and 1 base from J, the junction contained 5 bases not matched to a gene. CDR1 MNHNS and CDR2 SASEGT come from the germline V gene. The CDR3 spells CASKLAGRQETQYF. The CDR3 DNA reads as TGTGCCAGCAAATTAGCGGGGCGCCAAGAGACCCAGTACTTC.

The chain employs TRBV24-1 and TRBJ2-5; 8 bases fit TRBD2. The V segment lost 3 bases and the J segment 4 bases; nucleotides outside the gene matches: 6. CDR3 length equals 15 residues. Per germline, CDR1 KGHDR and CDR2 SFDVKD. In nucleotides, the CDR3 is TGTGCCACCAGTGATCCAGGACTAGCCGGAGAGACCCAGTACTTC. The encoded protein is CATSDPGLAGETQYF.

This clonotype was recorded a few times. The genes are TRBV6-1 and TRBJ1-3, with D possibly matching TRBD1 (5 bases). Trimming stripped 2 bases from V and 2 bases from J, with 7 bases between. CDR1 and CDR2 (germline): MNHNS, SASEGT. The CDR3 length is 14 residues. CDR3 nucleotide sequence: TGTGCCAGCAGTGAACGGGGGGCTGGAAACACCATATATTTT. Translating it yields CASSERGAGNTIYF.

This clonotype came up a few times. CDR3 sequence (DNA): TGTGCCAGCAGTTATTCCTGGACTAGCGGGGGGCGCGGCCGGACAGGGGAGCTGTTTTTT. It encodes CASSYSWTSGGRGRTGELFF. This chain uses TRBV12-3 or TRBV12-4 with TRBJ2-2, with TRBD2 matching over 14 bases. The CDR3 totals 20 residues. V trimming: 4 bases; J trimming: 8 bases; junction bases outside the gene matches: 18.

This clonotype has more than one count but fewer than ten. The chain carries TRBV2 and TRBJ1-4, with D uncertain. The germline V gene encodes CDR1 SNHLY and CDR2 FYNNEI. V dropped 9 bases and J dropped 6 bases, with 11 bases sitting between them. The length of the CDR3 is 12 residues. The CDR3, as DNA: TGTGCCAGTCGGGAAAACCATGAAAAACTGTTTTTT. Translation: CASRENHEKLFF.

This clonotype was seen at least ten times. The chain combines TRBV4-2 with TRBJ2-3; D remains unclear. CDR3 length: 14 residues. Trimming stripped 3 bases from V and 2 bases from J, with 9 bases between. Germline V CDR1 and CDR2: LGHNA, YNFKEQ. CDR3: CASSHGRLTDTQYF. The CDR3 nucleotides read TGTGCCAGCAGCCACGGACGGCTCACAGATACGCAGTATTTT.

The V and J genes are TRBV25-1 and TRBJ2-7; D gene uncertain. The CDR3 is 14 amino acids. Between the trimmed V and J ends, which lost 3 bases and 1 base, there was a span of 10 bases. The germline V gene encodes CDR1 MGHDK and CDR2 SYGVNS. CDR3: CASSDQDISYEQYF. The CDR3 DNA sequence: TGTGCCAGCAGTGATCAAGACATTTCCTACGAGCAGTACTTC.

This chain joins TRBV25-1 and TRBJ2-6; 7 positions match TRBD1. The trim removed 0 bases at V and 2 bases at J, leaving 7 bases unmatched. CDR1 is MGHDK, CDR2 SYGVNS, per germline. There are 18 residues in the CDR3. CDR3 in DNA: TGTGCCAGCAGTGAATATTCAGGCAGGGGGACTGGGGCCAACGTCCTGACTTTC. This sequence encodes CASSEYSGRGTGANVLTF.

This clonotype was observed a handful of times. The CDR3, as DNA: TGTGCCAGCTCACCGACGACTAGCGGGGTTGGGGATACGCAGTATTTT. It is translated as CASSPTTSGVGDTQYF. The gene calls are TRBV18 and TRBJ2-3, with 11 bases lining up with TRBD2. Germline CDR1 KGHSH, CDR2 LQKENI. The CDR3 has 16 amino acids. Losses at the gene ends were 3 bases for V and 6 bases for J; bases not matched to a gene: 8.

On this clonotype: A much more abundant neighbour one base away suggests this may be a read error. The chain carries TRBV7-2 and TRBJ2-1, with 11 bases aligning to TRBD2. The germline V gene has CDR1 SGHTA and CDR2 FQGNSA. The CDR3 is made up of 19 amino acids. After removal of 1 base from V and 9 bases from J, the junction contained 17 bases not matched to a gene. The DNA of the CDR3 is TGTGCCAGCAGCTTAGGGCCCCCGGGACTAGCGGAGCTAGGGATTGAGCAGTTCTTC. Protein sequence: CASSLGPPGLAELGIEQFF.

The chain carries TRBV20-1 and TRBJ2-3; D not certain. This CDR3 has 13 amino acids. V lost 2 bases to trimming and J lost 7 bases, with 13 bases between them. In germline, CDR1 is DFQATT, CDR2 SNEGSKA (reference sequence). In DNA form, the CDR3 reads TGCAGTGCTAGAAGAGACTCGACATATACGCAGTATTTT. Translation: CSARRDSTYTQYF.

V usage is TRBV5-1 and J usage is TRBJ1-1; D call uncertain. This CDR3 is built from 14 residues. V lost 4 bases, J lost 2 bases, and 12 bases lay in between. Per the germline V gene, CDR1 is SGHRS and CDR2 is YFSETQ. CDR3 DNA: TGCGCCAGCAGCCCGCGGATGGTAAACACTGAAGCTTTCTTT. Its protein is CASSPRMVNTEAFF.

The chain carries TRBV12-3 or TRBV12-4 and TRBJ1-2; 8 positions agree with TRBD1. V shed 5 bases and J 5 bases; nucleotides not matched to a gene: 7. The CDR3 has 14 amino acids. The CDR3 nucleotides read TGTGCCAGCAGTGACAGGGGCTTTGGGTATGGCTACACCTTC. Its protein product is CASSDRGFGYGYTF.

This chain uses TRBV6-1 with TRBJ2-1; D gene uncertain. The ends were cut back, 8 bases at V and 6 bases at J, with 17 bases in the middle. The CDR3 runs to 14 residues. The germline V gene encodes CDR1 MNHNS and CDR2 SASEGT. CDR3 nucleotides: TGTGCCAGCGGTACCTCGGACCTCTCCAATGAGCAGTTCTTC. Translation: CASGTSDLSNEQFF.

This clonotype showed up just once. The chain has TRBV27 and TRBJ2-1; TRBD2 agrees at 13 bases. The CDR3 consists of 16 residues. CDR1 and CDR2 from the germline V gene are MNHEY and SMNVEV (reference sequence). V shed 4 bases and J 6 bases; nucleotides not matched to a gene: 6. CDR3: CASSWTSGSGANEQFF. CDR3 DNA sequence: TGTGCCAGCAGTTGGACTAGCGGGAGCGGCGCCAATGAGCAGTTCTTC.

V is TRBV24-1 and J is TRBJ2-7; maybe TRBD1 (5 bases). Trimming pared 3 bases from V and 5 bases from J, leaving 10 bases between. Germline-derived CDR1 and CDR2 are KGHDR and SFDVKD. The CDR3 loop spans 13 amino acids. As DNA, the CDR3 is TGTGCCACCAGTGATACCAGGGCCCACGAGCAGTACTTC. It yields the protein CATSDTRAHEQYF.

This clonotype was counted between two and nine times. This sequence joins TRBV15 and TRBJ2-1; possible D gene TRBD2, 6 bases. Germline CDR1 LNHNV, CDR2 YYDKDF (reference sequence). Trimming took 5 bases from V and 5 from J, leaving 13 bases between them. CDR3 length: 14 amino acids. CDR3 nucleotides: TGTGCCACCAGCTTGCGGGACCGCCACAATGAGCAGTTCTTC. The encoded protein is CATSLRDRHNEQFF.

This clonotype was seen many times. CDR3 amino acids: CASSLAGSETQYF. The DNA for the CDR3 is TGTGCCAGCAGCTTGGCAGGGTCGGAGACCCAGTACTTC. The V gene is TRBV5-6, the J gene TRBJ2-5; D is possibly TRBD1 (5 bases). Per germline, CDR1 SGHDT and CDR2 YYEEEE. V was clipped by 0 bases and J by 5 bases, with 8 bases between them. This CDR3 spans 13 amino acids.

This rearrangement joins TRBV29-1 to TRBJ2-2; no reliable D call. The CDR3 extends over 13 amino acids. The germline CDR1 and CDR2 sequences are SQVTM and ANQGSEA. The V end was cut by 2 bases, the J end by 1 base, with 5 bases between. The CDR3 reads CSVETENTGELFF. Written as DNA, the CDR3 is TGCAGCGTTGAAACAGAGAACACCGGGGAGCTGTTTTTT.

This clonotype was recorded at least ten times. The chain has TRBV20-1 and TRBJ2-5; 7 positions match TRBD2. Germline V gives CDR1 DFQATT, CDR2 SNEGSKA (reference sequence). The CDR3 has 15 residues. Germline trimming cut 3 bases from V and 1 base from J; bases unmatched to any gene: 8. CDR3 nucleotides: TGCAGTGCTAGTGGGGTCGGGAGGACCCAAGAGACCCAGTACTTC. Its translation: CSASGVGRTQETQYF.